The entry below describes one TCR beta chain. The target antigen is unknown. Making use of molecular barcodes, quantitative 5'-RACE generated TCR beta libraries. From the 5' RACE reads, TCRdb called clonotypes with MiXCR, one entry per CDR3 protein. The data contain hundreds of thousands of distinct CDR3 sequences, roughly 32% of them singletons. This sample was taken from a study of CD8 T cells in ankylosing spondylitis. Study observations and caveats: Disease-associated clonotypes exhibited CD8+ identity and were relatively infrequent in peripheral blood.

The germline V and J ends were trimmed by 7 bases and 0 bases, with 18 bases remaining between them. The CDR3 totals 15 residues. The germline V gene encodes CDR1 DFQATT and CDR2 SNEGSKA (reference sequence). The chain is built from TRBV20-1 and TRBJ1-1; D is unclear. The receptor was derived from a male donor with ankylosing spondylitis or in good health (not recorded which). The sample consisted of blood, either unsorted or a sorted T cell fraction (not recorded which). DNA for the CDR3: TGCAGTGTCGCCTCTCTGAAGACGGTGAACACTGAAGCTTTCTTT. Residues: CSVASLKTVNTEAFF.